Each of the 32 T cell receptor beta chains below was sequenced from the same sample in a study of human T cells and chemical hapten exposure. TCRdb fed the RACE reads into MiXCR, producing one record per CDR3 protein. The sample includes over 50,000 distinct CDR3 sequences, 9.5% to 10% of them seen just once. As to time point: pre-sensitization, week 0. Noted treatment: therapeutic diphenylcyclopropenone sensitization with weekly scalp DPC. Whole blood that had not been fractionated was the source of extracted total RNA. The specimen was whole blood, collected in connection with sensitization to the hapten diphenylcyclopropenone (DPC). Every receptor here comes from a woman between 25 and 40 years old with alopecia areata. Some clones in this sample may be carry-over from other donors' samples.

This chain connects TRBV5-6 to TRBJ1-2; D is uncertain. The CDR3 sequence is 13 residues long. CDR1 SGHDT and CDR2 YYEEEE come from the germline V gene. Trimming cost V 4 bases and J 4 bases, with 11 bases left between them. The CDR3 protein is CASSGGVSYGYTF. As DNA, the CDR3 is TGTGCCAGCAGCGGCGGGGTTTCCTATGGCTACACCTTC.

This clonotype was counted many times. CDR3 residues: CATSPLDSGSTDTQYF. The DNA of the CDR3 is TGTGCCACCAGTCCCCTAGACAGCGGCAGCACAGATACGCAGTATTTT. The chain joins TRBV24-1 to TRBJ2-3, with D possibly being TRBD1 or TRBD2 (5 bases each). Germline V gives CDR1 KGHDR, CDR2 SFDVKD. The CDR3 is made up of 16 amino acids. V lost 6 bases, J lost 0 bases, and 15 bases lay in between.

This clonotype has just a few counts. The genes are TRBV7-2 and TRBJ1-2; no definite D call. V was cut by 2 bases and J by 4 bases, with 8 bases left in between. CDR3 length equals 13 residues. Germline-derived CDR1 and CDR2 are SGHTA and FQGNSA. CDR3 DNA: TGTGCCAGCAGCTTACGCCAGATCTATGGCTACACCTTC. It yields the protein CASSLRQIYGYTF.

This clonotype has a handful of counts. V is TRBV6-6 and J is TRBJ2-3; 7 bases agree with TRBD2. The germline V gene has CDR1 MNHNY and CDR2 SVGAGI (reference sequence). This CDR3 contains 12 residues. Unmatched junction bases numbered 3, after V lost 8 bases and J lost 4 bases. CDR3 bases: TGTGCCAGCGGGAGGGGACCAGATACGCAGTATTTT. The encoded protein is CASGRGPDTQYF.

This sequence joins TRBV7-9 and TRBJ2-3, with D possibly matching TRBD2 (7 bases). V dropped 4 bases and J dropped 0 bases, with 17 bases sitting between them. The germline gives CDR1 SEHNR, CDR2 FQNEAQ (reference sequence). This CDR3 comprises 17 residues. CDR3 in DNA: TGTGCCAGCAGCTCCACCCCTGGGGGGGCTAGCACAGATACGCAGTATTTT. It is translated as CASSSTPGGASTDTQYF. The entire variable domain, with the rest obtained from reference TRBV7-9 and TRBJ2-3, is as follows: DTGVSQNPRHKITKRGQNVTFRCDPISEHNRLYWYRQTLGQGPEFLTYFQNEAQLEKSRLLSDRFSAERPKGSFSTLEIQRTEQGDSAMYLCASSSTPGGASTDTQYFGPGTRLTVL.

This clonotype appeared many times. This chain links TRBV10-3 with TRBJ2-5; D gene ambiguous. Germline V gives CDR1 ENHRY, CDR2 SYGVKD. With 6 bases removed from V and 4 bases from J, the gap between germline ends came to 6 bases. This CDR3 contains 11 residues. The CDR3 sequence: CAIRGGETQYF. The CDR3 DNA reads TGTGCCATCAGGGGCGGAGAGACCCAGTACTTC.

This clonotype was observed a few times. The CDR3 DNA follows: TGTGCCAGCAGGCGGAGGTCGGGGACAGGGGGCGAAGAGACCCAGTACTTC. It codes for CASRRRSGTGGEETQYF. The chain is built from TRBV6-5 and TRBJ2-5, with 12 positions matching TRBD1. The germline CDR1 and CDR2 sequences are MNHEY and SVGAGI. This CDR3 region has 17 residues. After removal of 6 bases from V and 3 bases from J, the junction contained 11 bases not matched to a gene.

In this sample, this clonotype turned up a few times. The V and J genes are TRBV5-4 and TRBJ2-7, with 7 positions matching TRBD1. The CDR3 has 15 residues. Germline V CDR1 and CDR2: SGHNT, YYREEE (reference sequence). The V and J ends lost 3 bases and 1 base, in that order; junction bases with no gene match: 7. The CDR3 DNA sequence: TGTGCCAGCAGCTCTCCCGGGACAGCTTCCTACGAGCAGTACTTC. This encodes CASSSPGTASYEQYF.

This clonotype has more than one count but fewer than ten. This chain uses TRBV4-1 with TRBJ1-4, with D possibly TRBD1 on 6 matching bases. V was pared by 1 base and J by 6 bases, with 18 bases between. CDR1 is MGHRA, CDR2 YSYEKL, per germline. This CDR3 region has 17 residues. CDR3: CASSQGFTGTPDEKLFF. CDR3 bases: TGCGCCAGCAGCCAAGGTTTTACCGGGACACCAGATGAAAAACTGTTTTTT.

V is TRBV20-1 and J is TRBJ2-7; perhaps TRBD2 as D (7 bases). CDR3 length: 16 amino acids. V was cut by 0 bases and J by 7 bases, with 22 bases left in between. CDR1 and CDR2 (germline): DFQATT, SNEGSKA (reference sequence). CDR3 amino acids: CSARDPVGGAKGEQYF. The CDR3 region has the DNA TGCAGTGCTAGAGATCCAGTAGGGGGGGCAAAGGGAGAGCAGTACTTC.

The table lists this clonotype with many counts. This chain connects TRBV12-3 or TRBV12-4 to TRBJ1-5; D perhaps matches TRBD1 (6 bases). V lost 3 bases and J lost 1, with 7 bases in between. CDR3 length: 14 amino acids. In DNA, the CDR3 is TGTGCCAGCAGTTTGCAGGGGAGCAATCAGCCCCAGCATTTT. It is translated as CASSLQGSNQPQHF.

The V call is TRBV7-2, the J call TRBJ1-5; TRBD1 agrees at 12 bases. The CDR3 runs to 19 residues. Germline V lookup: CDR1 SGHTA, CDR2 FQGNSA. V trimming: 0 bases; J trimming: 3 bases; junction bases outside the gene matches: 9. The CDR3 region has the DNA TGTGCCAGCAGCTTAGCTCTTTACGGGACAGGGGGCACCAATCAGCCCCAGCATTTT. Its protein is CASSLALYGTGGTNQPQHF.

This clonotype was detected ten times or more. This chain joins TRBV28 and TRBJ2-1; D remains ambiguous. V dropped 3 bases and J dropped 0 bases, with 12 bases sitting between them. CDR3 length: 16 residues. Germline loops: CDR1 MDHEN, CDR2 SYDVKM. Here the CDR3 reads CASSLYGTGSYNEQFF. As DNA, the CDR3 is TGTGCCAGCAGTTTGTACGGAACGGGCTCCTACAATGAGCAGTTCTTC.

In its sample, this clonotype was seen many times. The V call is TRBV20-1, the J call TRBJ2-3, with D hard to call. There are 10 residues in the CDR3. CDR1 is DFQATT and CDR2 is SNEGSKA in the germline V gene (reference sequence). For the CDR3, the DNA is TGCAGCGGAGTCAGTGATACGCAGTATTTT. As protein: CSGVSDTQYF.

J is TRBJ1-5 and V is TRBV6-6, with a weak D call TRBD1 (6 bases). This CDR3 contains 13 residues. V was cut by 8 bases and J by 2 bases, with 10 bases left in between. Germline values: CDR1 MNHNY, CDR2 SVGAGI (reference sequence). CDR3 sequence (DNA): TGTGCCAGCGCCAACAGGGGCAATCAGCCCCAGCATTTT. Amino acid sequence: CASANRGNQPQHF.

J is TRBJ2-7 and V is TRBV5-1; TRBD1 matches 8 bases. Germline CDR1 is SGHRS and CDR2 is YFSETQ. The CDR3 runs to 14 residues. Trimming cost V 4 bases and J 3 bases; bases outside gene matches: 6. The CDR3 is CASSVGQANYEQYF. The CDR3 nucleotides read TGCGCCAGCAGCGTGGGACAGGCTAACTACGAGCAGTACTTC.

The chain carries TRBV3-1 and TRBJ2-2; 7 bases line up with TRBD2. J lost 4 bases, V lost 3 bases, and 8 bases had no gene match. The CDR3 is 16 amino acids. Germline CDR1 LGHDT, CDR2 YNNKEL (reference sequence). The CDR3 region has the DNA TGTGCCAGCAGCCAGAGAGCGGGGTCAGGCACCGGGGAGCTGTTTTTT. It translates to CASSQRAGSGTGELFF.

V usage is TRBV6-2 or TRBV6-3 and J usage is TRBJ2-3; 7 nucleotides align to TRBD2. The CDR3 sequence is 13 residues long. Germline V gene sequence: CDR1 MNHEY, CDR2 SVGEGT. V dropped 2 bases and J dropped 5; count of bases not matched to a gene: 1. CDR3 amino acids: CASSYPGGDTQYF. CDR3 nucleotides: TGTGCCAGCAGTTACCCGGGGGGAGATACGCAGTATTTT.

The genes are TRBV7-2 and TRBJ2-7; weak D call: TRBD1 (5 bases). The CDR3 totals 15 residues. Trimming removed 0 bases at V and 11 bases at J, with 20 bases between. Germline V CDR1 and CDR2: SGHTA, FQGNSA. CDR3 protein: CASSLAGLELRAEYF. CDR3 in DNA: TGTGCCAGCAGCTTAGCGGGGCTGGAACTACGAGCTGAGTACTTC.

There are a few counts of this clonotype. V usage is TRBV2 and J usage is TRBJ1-5; no reliable D call. This CDR3 has 11 amino acids. Germline-derived CDR1 and CDR2 are SNHLY and FYNNEI. The ends were cut back, 2 bases at V and 11 bases at J, with 7 bases in the middle. CDR3 loop: CASSESRSQHF. CDR3 sequence (DNA): TGTGCCAGCAGTGAATCGCGTTCCCAGCATTTT.

A few counts support this clonotype. The V and J genes are TRBV12-3 or TRBV12-4 and TRBJ2-3; D is uncertain. V lost 7 bases and J lost 5, with 7 bases in between. This CDR3 region has 11 residues. The CDR3 loop is CASTLGDTQYF. For the CDR3, the DNA is TGTGCCAGCACTTTGGGAGATACGCAGTATTTT.

This clonotype was recorded many times. The chain employs TRBV20-1 and TRBJ1-5; possibly TRBD1 for D (5 bases). The germline CDR1 and CDR2 sequences are DFQATT and SNEGSKA (reference sequence). With 4 bases removed from V and 4 bases from J, the gap between germline ends came to 17 bases. This CDR3 comprises 15 residues. Written as DNA, the CDR3 is TGCAGTGCTACCCGTGGGGGAGGGGATAATCAGCCCCAGCATTTT. It yields the protein CSATRGGGDNQPQHF.

A word on this clonotype: A junction boundary mismatches the germline segment, possibly from a read error. The chain carries TRBV7-2 and TRBJ2-3, with D possibly matching TRBD2 (5 bases). The V gene's germline CDR1 is SGHTA and CDR2 FQGNSA. CDR3 size: 14 residues. Here the CDR3 reads CASRLDAEGNTQYF. The CDR3 DNA sequence: TGTGCCAGCAGATTAGACGCCGAGGGTAATACGCAGTATTTT.

The chain has TRBV4-3 and TRBJ2-4, with unresolved D. The germline CDR1 and CDR2 sequences are LGHNA and YSLEER. V was shortened by 0 bases and J by 0 bases, with 9 bases between the two germline ends. This CDR3 comprises 16 residues. CDR3 coding DNA: TGCGCCAGCAGCCAAGAATTCGAGATAGCCAAAAACATTCAGTACTTC. Encoded protein: CASSQEFEIAKNIQYF.

This clonotype turned up a few times. The chain employs TRBV7-2 and TRBJ2-7; D remains ambiguous. Germline CDR1 and CDR2: SGHTA and FQGNSA. CDR3 length: 14 residues. Trimming cost V 1 base and J 0 bases, with 7 bases left between them. The CDR3 is CASSLGGASYEQYF. The DNA for the CDR3 is TGTGCCAGCAGCTTAGGCGGAGCCTCCTACGAGCAGTACTTC.

This clonotype was detected ten times or more. The V call is TRBV6-5, the J call TRBJ1-1, with 10 bases fitting TRBD1. The CDR3 runs to 13 residues. V lost 7 bases and J lost 7; bases outside the gene matches: 6. The germline V gene encodes CDR1 MNHEY and CDR2 SVGAGI. CDR3 sequence reads: CASIRQGANEAFF. In DNA, the CDR3 is TGTGCCAGCATCAGACAGGGGGCTAATGAAGCTTTCTTT.

The chain is built from TRBV6-5 and TRBJ2-7; a possible D gene is TRBD2 (5 bases). Per germline, CDR1 MNHEY and CDR2 SVGAGI. CDR3 size: 12 residues. With 4 bases removed from V and 7 bases from J, the gap between germline ends came to 11 bases. The CDR3 DNA is TGTGCCAGCAGTTTACGGCCGGGGGAGCAGTACTTC. It is translated as CASSLRPGEQYF.

This clonotype came up a few times. The CDR3 spells CASSLPYSNQPQHF. The CDR3 bases are TGTGCCAGCAGTTTGCCCTATAGCAATCAGCCCCAGCATTTT. This chain links TRBV6-2 or TRBV6-3 with TRBJ1-5; unclear D gene. CDR3 length: 14 residues. V was cut by 4 bases and J by 0 bases, with 7 bases left in between. Per germline, CDR1 MNHEY and CDR2 SVGEGT.

There are many counts of this clonotype. In nucleotides, the CDR3 is TGTGCCAGCAGTTTATTGGGGGCGGGGAAGCCCCAGCATTTT. It specifies CASSLLGAGKPQHF. V is TRBV28 and J is TRBJ1-5, with D perhaps matching TRBD1 (6 bases). V lost 1 base, J lost 8 bases, and 12 bases lay in between. CDR1 is MDHEN and CDR2 is SYDVKM in the germline V gene. The CDR3 length is 14 residues. The full variable domain, with the rest looked up from reference TRBV28 and TRBJ1-5, is DVKVTQSSRYLVKRTGEKVFLECVQDMDHENMFWYRQDPGLGLRLIYFSYDVKMKEKGDIPEGYSVSREKKERFSLILESASTNQTSMYLCASSLLGAGKPQHFGDGTRLSIL.

Notes on this clonotype: A much more abundant neighbour one base away suggests this may be a read error. The chain links TRBV11-2 to TRBJ2-1, with 8 bases that match TRBD2. The CDR3 consists of 19 residues. Germline CDR1 is SGHAT and CDR2 is FQNNGV. DNA of the CDR3: TGTGCCAGAAGCTTAGTTGCTTTTTCGTCTGGACTAGCAAACAATGAGCAGTTCTTC. Amino acids: CARSLVAFSSGLANNEQFF.

Many counts were recorded for this clonotype. The CDR3 here is CASGDRDTEAFF. DNA for the CDR3: TGTGCCAGCGGGGACAGGGACACTGAAGCTTTCTTT. The gene calls are TRBV11-3 and TRBJ1-1; 9 bases line up with TRBD1. CDR1 and CDR2 (germline): SGHNT, YENEEA. The CDR3 has 12 residues. Trimming at V came to 8 bases and at J to 3 bases, leaving 1 base not matched to a gene. Full variable domain (missing parts from reference TRBV11-3 and TRBJ1-1): EAGVVQSPRYKIIEKKQPVAFWCNPISGHNTLYWYLQNLGQGPELLIRYENEEAVDDSQLPKDRFSAERLKGVDSTLKIQPAELGDSAVYLCASGDRDTEAFFGQGTRLTVV.

This clonotype was seen a handful of times. This chain connects TRBV6-2 or TRBV6-3 to TRBJ2-1; 12 bases line up with TRBD2. This CDR3 has 15 amino acids. Germline V gene lookup returns CDR1 MNHEY and CDR2 SVGEGT. V was clipped by 0 bases and J by 9 bases; unmatched bases: 3. The CDR3 DNA sequence: TGTGCCAGCAGTTACTCTGCTAGCGGGGGGGTTGAGCAGTTCTTC. Protein: CASSYSASGGVEQFF.